This T cell receptor (beta chain) derives from a study of CD8+ T cells in alopecia areata. Stated treatment: oral pan-JAK inhibitor, 5-10 mg twice daily. The sequencing template was cDNA reverse transcribed from extracted RNA. Only in-frame clones appear in the TCRdb table, and some are missing; sequencing was by immunoSEQ multiplex PCR. This repertoire shows fewer than 250,000 clones, approximately 67% found once; its top ten account for under 1.5%. This material consisted of CD4+ T cells sorted from blood, taken between weeks 49 and 50, from a patient treated with tofacitinib. This receptor was taken from a human donor with alopecia areata.

CDR3 protein: CASSDDPGLAESKNIQYF. The CDR3 bases are TGTGCCAGCAGCGACGATCCGGGACTAGCGGAGTCCAAAAACATTCAGTACTTC. This chain uses TRBV9 with TRBJ2-4; 11 nucleotides agree with TRBD2. Trimming took 3 bases from V and 2 from J; bases not matched to a gene: 10. There are 18 residues in the CDR3. Germline-derived CDR1 and CDR2 are SGDLS and YYNGEE.